This T cell receptor beta chain was retrieved from a study of blood T cell repertoires in COVID-19. Study context: In each case, the material was cDNA or gDNA derived from T cells, B-cell-depleted T cells, or PBMCs.

Authors' methods: Estimation of nucleated cell counts relied on the amplification of reference gene primers. Using immunoSEQ multiplex PCR, the repertoire was profiled, and TCRdb retains in-frame clones only, with some absent. D and trimming were read from the DNA, whereas the V and J calls and clone size are those reported in that table. The sample records about 250,000 clones, 84% being singletons. The V gene's germline CDR1 is LGHDT and CDR2 YNNKEL (reference sequence). The CDR3 has 15 amino acids. The V segment lost 0 bases and the J segment 8 bases; nucleotides outside the gene matches: 7. Material: peripheral blood. The clonotype originates from a man aged 45 to 65 with active or convalescent COVID-19. This chain uses TRBV3-1 (or the pseudogene TRBV3-2) with TRBJ2-1; TRBD2 matches 7 bases. The CDR3, as DNA: TGTGCCAGCAGCCAAGAGCGGGGGTTTTTATATGAGCAGTTCTTC. It codes for CASSQERGFLYEQFF.